Following are 21 T cell receptor beta chains from one sample sequenced in a study of blood T cell repertoires in COVID-19. The table came from immunoSEQ multiplex PCR; TCRdb's copy has only in-frame clones and leaves some out. The sample consists of 250,000 or so clones, around nine tenths of them appearing once. Specimen: peripheral blood. Source of these receptors: a woman aged 40 to 50 who had recovered from COVID-19.

The V gene is TRBV2, the J gene TRBJ2-1, with a weak D call TRBD1 (6 bases). The CDR3 is 15 residues long. V dropped 2 bases and J dropped 9 bases, with 17 bases sitting between them. Germline lookup yields CDR1 SNHLY and CDR2 FYNNEI. This chain's CDR3 is CASSELGATNGEQFF. CDR3 bases: TGTGCCAGCAGTGAACTGGGGGCGACGAACGGTGAGCAGTTCTTC.

The chain uses TRBV14 and TRBJ2-3, with a possible D match to TRBD2 (5 bases). The CDR3 has 12 amino acids. V was cut by 5 bases and J by 5 bases, with 8 bases left in between. The germline V gene encodes CDR1 SGHDN and CDR2 FVKESK. The CDR3 loop reads CASSSLGDTQYF. The CDR3 coding sequence is TGTGCCAGCAGCTCACTAGGAGATACGCAGTATTTT.

V and J are TRBV6-2 or TRBV6-3 and TRBJ2-1, with 7 bases fitting TRBD1. Germline CDR1 reads MNHEY; CDR2 reads SVGEGT. The CDR3 is made up of 16 amino acids. V dropped 2 bases and J dropped 4; count of bases not matched to a gene: 8. As DNA, the CDR3 is TGTGCCAGCAGTTACCATTTGTCGGGACAGTACAATGAGCAGTTCTTC. It encodes CASSYHLSGQYNEQFF.

This rearrangement joins TRBV7-9 to TRBJ2-2, with TRBD2 matching 9 bases. This CDR3 is 19 amino acids long. Germline lookup yields CDR1 SEHNR and CDR2 FQNEAQ (reference sequence). Trimming removed 5 bases from V and 5 bases from J; junction bases left unmatched: 18. The CDR3 loop is CASSRGTRGRGVGTGELFF. CDR3 nucleotide sequence: TGTGCCAGCAGCCGCGGGACTCGCGGGAGGGGGGTAGGGACCGGGGAGCTGTTTTTT.

V and J are TRBV5-4 and TRBJ2-7, with 11 bases fitting TRBD2. This CDR3 region has 15 residues. The V and J ends lost 3 bases and 6 bases, in that order; junction bases with no gene match: 8. Per germline, CDR1 SGHNT and CDR2 YYREEE (reference sequence). As DNA, the CDR3 is TGTGCCAGCAGCTGGGGACTAGCGGAACCTTCCGAGCAGTACTTC. Amino acid sequence: CASSWGLAEPSEQYF.

This sequence joins TRBV19 and TRBJ2-5; 9 bases map to TRBD1. Germline lookup yields CDR1 LNHDA and CDR2 SQIVND (reference sequence). V dropped 4 bases and J dropped 4; count of bases not matched to a gene: 7. This CDR3 contains 15 residues. The CDR3 here is CASSNTGGAGETQYF. CDR3 nucleotides: TGTGCCAGTAGTAACACAGGGGGCGCGGGAGAGACCCAGTACTTC.

CDR3 residues: CASSSGRASSGRSYEQYF. The CDR3 coding sequence is TGTGCCAGCAGTTCTGGCAGGGCATCTAGCGGTCGGTCCTACGAGCAGTACTTC. The genes are TRBV28 and TRBJ2-7; 7 nucleotides align to TRBD2. CDR1 is MDHEN, CDR2 SYDVKM, per germline. The V segment lost 4 bases and the J segment 1 base; nucleotides outside the gene matches: 16. The CDR3 consists of 18 residues.

The V gene is TRBV7-8, the J gene TRBJ2-7; D possibly corresponds to TRBD2 (6 bases). The CDR3 loop spans 16 amino acids. CDR1 is SGHVS, CDR2 FQNEAQ, per germline. V shed 4 bases and J shed 1 base, with 17 bases lying between them. The CDR3, as DNA: TGTGCCAGCAGCTCCCGATCCAGTAGCGGATCCTACGAGCAGTACTTC. This codes for CASSSRSSSGSYEQYF.

This chain uses TRBV5-1 with TRBJ2-7; possibly TRBD2 for D (6 bases). This CDR3 has 14 residues. V was shortened by 4 bases and J by 2 bases, with 13 bases between the two germline ends. The germline V gene has CDR1 SGHRS and CDR2 YFSETQ. This CDR3 is CASSQQGLAYEQYF. DNA of the CDR3: TGCGCCAGCAGCCAGCAGGGACTCGCCTACGAGCAGTACTTC. Filled out from reference TRBV5-1 and TRBJ2-7, the complete variable domain reads KAGVTQTPRYLIKTRGQQVTLSCSPISGHRSVSWYQQTPGQGLQFLFEYFSETQRNKGNFPGRFSGRQFSNSRSEMNVSTLELGDSALYLCASSQQGLAYEQYFGPGTRLTVT.

The chain recombines TRBV27 with TRBJ2-3; D is perhaps TRBD1 (6 bases). The CDR3 runs to 16 residues. CDR1 MNHEY and CDR2 SMNVEV come from the germline V gene (reference sequence). Trimming stripped 5 bases from V and 2 bases from J, with 17 bases between. CDR3 bases: TGTGCCAGCAGTAAACAGGGACCAGGGGTCACAGATACGCAGTATTTT. Protein: CASSKQGPGVTDTQYF.

The chain joins TRBV18 to TRBJ2-6, with a possible D match to TRBD2 (5 bases). Germline V gene sequence: CDR1 KGHSH, CDR2 LQKENI. This CDR3 is 16 amino acids long. The ends were cut back, 0 bases at V and 4 bases at J, with 10 bases in the middle. DNA of the CDR3: TGTGCCAGCTCACCACCGTCGGGGATGGGGGCCAACGTCCTGACTTTC. This translates into CASSPPSGMGANVLTF.

This chain joins TRBV11-2 and TRBJ2-7; no definite D call. In germline, CDR1 is SGHAT, CDR2 FQNNGV. Trimming cost V 2 bases and J 0 bases, with 8 bases left between them. The CDR3 runs 14 residues. In DNA, the CDR3 is TGTGCCAGCAGCTTATCGCGTACCTCCTACGAGCAGTACTTC. Encoded protein: CASSLSRTSYEQYF.

This clone was seen just once. The chain combines TRBV19 with TRBJ2-7, with D possibly being TRBD2 (5 bases). Germline CDR1 and CDR2: LNHDA and SQIVND (reference sequence). V lost 6 bases to trimming and J lost 1 base, with 10 bases between them. The length of the CDR3 is 13 residues. The CDR3 DNA reads TGTGCCAGTAGCGAGGGAGTGTCCTACGAGCAGTACTTC. Protein: CASSEGVSYEQYF.

This chain joins TRBV7-7 and TRBJ2-5; 11 bases match TRBD2. The CDR3 extends over 14 amino acids. J gave up 1 base and V 5 bases, and 0 bases lay outside the gene matches. Germline V gene sequence: CDR1 SSHAT, CDR2 FNYEAQ (reference sequence). The CDR3 DNA sequence: TGTGCCAGCAGCGGGACTAGCGGCCAAGAGACCCAGTACTTC. Translating gives CASSGTSGQETQYF. The variable domain in full, completed from reference TRBV7-7 and TRBJ2-5, reads GAGVSQSPRYKVTKRGQDVTLRCDPISSHATLYWYQQALGQGPEFLTYFNYEAQPDKSGLPSDRFSAERPEGSISTLTIQRTEQRDSAMYRCASSGTSGQETQYFGPGTRLLVL.

This clone has more than one count but fewer than ten. The chain uses TRBV4-1 and TRBJ1-5; D ambiguous. CDR1 MGHRA and CDR2 YSYEKL come from the germline V gene. V gave up 1 base and J gave up 8 bases, with 12 bases separating them. The CDR3 extends over 14 amino acids. CDR3 sequence (DNA): TGCGCCAGCAGCCAAGGAGTCCTCAGCGAGCCCCAGCATTTT. It yields the protein CASSQGVLSEPQHF.

This rearrangement joins TRBV7-2 to TRBJ2-3; a weak D match, TRBD2 (6 bases). CDR3 length: 13 amino acids. Germline V gene sequence: CDR1 SGHTA, CDR2 FQGNSA. Trimming shortened V by 4 bases and J by 5 bases, and 10 bases separated the two germline ends. The DNA of the CDR3 is TGTGCCAGCAGCTCCAATAGCGGAGATACGCAGTATTTT. Translation gives CASSSNSGDTQYF.

The J gene is TRBJ2-7, the V gene TRBV4-1, with 8 bases matching TRBD2. The trim removed 0 bases at V and 3 bases at J, leaving 4 bases unmatched. This CDR3 has 15 amino acids. Germline values: CDR1 MGHRA, CDR2 YSYEKL. This chain's CDR3 is CASSQDPGGDYEQYF. The CDR3 coding sequence is TGCGCCAGCAGCCAAGATCCCGGGGGGGACTACGAGCAGTACTTC.

The genes are TRBV6-5 and TRBJ2-2; unclear D gene. This CDR3 is 13 amino acids long. The germline V and J ends were trimmed by 7 bases and 5 bases, with 11 bases remaining between them. Germline CDR1 MNHEY, CDR2 SVGAGI. The CDR3 coding sequence is TGTGCCAGCAATCCGGGTGGGACCGGGGAGCTGTTTTTT. This encodes CASNPGGTGELFF.

CDR3 in DNA: TGTGCCAGCAGCTTAGTTTCGGGAGTGGGGTCTGACGAGACCCAGTACTTC. Its translation: CASSLVSGVGSDETQYF. The chain couples TRBV7-8 to TRBJ2-5, with a weak D call TRBD2 (6 bases). This CDR3 contains 17 residues. Looked up from germline, CDR1 is SGHVS and CDR2 is FQNEAQ. V was shortened by 1 base and J by 5 bases, with 20 bases between the two germline ends.

The genes are TRBV11-1 and TRBJ1-1; TRBD1 agrees at 9 bases. V dropped 5 bases and J dropped 7; count of bases not matched to a gene: 8. Looked up from germline, CDR1 is SGHAT and CDR2 is FQDESV (reference sequence). This CDR3 spans 14 amino acids. The CDR3 reads CASSPTGTGFEAFF. The CDR3 DNA is TGTGCCAGCAGCCCCACCGGGACAGGGTTTGAAGCTTTCTTT.

Of note for this clone: Other nucleotide sequences in the sample specify the same CDR3. The chain uses TRBV5-1 and TRBJ2-1, with 9 bases aligning to TRBD2. Looked up from germline, CDR1 is SGHRS and CDR2 is YFSETQ. The CDR3 contains 14 residues. V was clipped by 1 base and J by 4 bases; unmatched bases: 0. This chain's CDR3 is CASSLTSGYNEQFF. The CDR3 DNA follows: TGCGCCAGCAGCTTGACTAGCGGGTACAATGAGCAGTTCTTC.